What follows are 6 T cell receptor beta chains derived from one specimen sequenced in a study of blood T cell repertoires in COVID-19. Here immunoSEQ multiplex PCR was the method, and the copy in TCRdb shows in-frame clones only, minus some. The profile shows about 320,000 clones, roughly 85% of them singletons. The sequenced sample consisted of peripheral blood. The receptors derive from a human donor in a cohort sampled during active COVID-19.

The CDR3 DNA sequence: TGTGCCAGCAGTTTATCAGTCCTGGGAGGGACTGAAGCTTTCTTT. Protein product: CASSLSVLGGTEAFF. J is TRBJ1-1 and V is TRBV27; the D is unclear. CDR1 MNHEY and CDR2 SMNVEV come from the germline V gene (reference sequence). Trimming cost V 0 bases and J 5 bases, with 13 bases left between them. CDR3 length: 15 residues.

A word on this clone: This same CDR3 is encoded by further DNA sequences in the sample. J is TRBJ1-2 and V is TRBV29-1, with TRBD1 identical over 7 bases. Germline V gene sequence: CDR1 SQVTM, CDR2 ANQGSEA. With 6 bases clipped from V and 4 bases from J, the junction kept 2 bases outside the gene matches. This CDR3 is built from 11 residues. The CDR3 bases are TGCAGCGTGAGGACAGGCTATGGCTACACCTTC. The encoded protein is CSVRTGYGYTF.

The chain employs TRBV12-3 or TRBV12-4 and TRBJ1-5; possibly TRBD1 for D (5 bases). CDR3 length: 13 amino acids. Deletions cut 6 bases from V and 5 bases from J, with 11 bases between. DNA for the CDR3: TGTGCCAGCAGCTTCCAAGGGGATCAGCCCCAGCATTTT. Translation gives CASSFQGDQPQHF.

The V call is TRBV2, the J call TRBJ2-5; 7 positions match TRBD2. V shed 6 bases, J shed 4 bases, and the junction held 11 bases outside the gene matches. CDR1 and CDR2 (germline): SNHLY, FYNNEI. This CDR3 comprises 15 residues. CDR3 DNA: TGTGCCAGCAGGGCTCGAGGGGCGGGGGTAGAGACCCAGTACTTC. Protein sequence: CASRARGAGVETQYF.

This rearrangement joins TRBV7-9 to TRBJ1-1, with D unclear. The CDR3 totals 15 residues. CDR1 is SEHNR, CDR2 FQNEAQ, per germline (reference sequence). V lost 1 base to trimming and J lost 0 bases, with 9 bases between them. The CDR3 is CASSLGEVLNTEAFF. In DNA form, the CDR3 reads TGTGCCAGCAGCTTAGGGGAGGTACTGAACACTGAAGCTTTCTTT.

The chain couples TRBV25-1 to TRBJ2-7; D is possibly TRBD1 (5 bases). Germline CDR1 is MGHDK and CDR2 is SYGVNS. Deletions cut 10 bases from V and 0 bases from J, with 16 bases between. CDR3 length: 14 residues. The CDR3 DNA sequence: TGTGCCACAGAGCCAGGGCGACTCTCCTACGAGCAGTACTTC. Its protein product is CATEPGRLSYEQYF.